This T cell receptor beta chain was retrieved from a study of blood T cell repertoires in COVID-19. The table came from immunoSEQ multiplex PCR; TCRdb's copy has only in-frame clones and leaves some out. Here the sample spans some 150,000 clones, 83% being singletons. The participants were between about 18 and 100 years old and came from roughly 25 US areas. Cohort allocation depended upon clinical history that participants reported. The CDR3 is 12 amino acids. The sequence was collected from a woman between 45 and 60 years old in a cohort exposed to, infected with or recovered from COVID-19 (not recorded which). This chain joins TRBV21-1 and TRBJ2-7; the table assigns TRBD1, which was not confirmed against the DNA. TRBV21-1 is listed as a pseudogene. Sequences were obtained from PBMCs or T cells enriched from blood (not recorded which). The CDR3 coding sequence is TGTGCCAGCAGACCACAGTGCTACGAGCAGTACTTC. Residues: CASRPQCYEQYF.